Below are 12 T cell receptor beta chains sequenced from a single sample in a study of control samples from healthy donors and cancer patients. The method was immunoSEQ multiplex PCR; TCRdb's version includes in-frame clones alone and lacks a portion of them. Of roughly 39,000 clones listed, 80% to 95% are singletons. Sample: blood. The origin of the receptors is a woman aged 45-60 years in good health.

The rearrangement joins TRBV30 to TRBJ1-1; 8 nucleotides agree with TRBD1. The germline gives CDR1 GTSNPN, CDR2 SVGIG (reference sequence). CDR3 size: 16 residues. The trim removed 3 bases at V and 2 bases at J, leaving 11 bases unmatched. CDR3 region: CAWSRTGLRINTEAFF. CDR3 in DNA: TGTGCCTGGAGCCGGACAGGGTTAAGAATAAACACTGAAGCTTTCTTT.

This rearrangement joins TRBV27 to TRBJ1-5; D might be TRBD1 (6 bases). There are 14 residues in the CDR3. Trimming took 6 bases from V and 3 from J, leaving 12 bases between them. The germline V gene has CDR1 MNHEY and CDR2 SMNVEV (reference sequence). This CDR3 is CASSLQGDNQPQHF. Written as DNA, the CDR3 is TGTGCCAGCAGCCTACAGGGCGACAATCAGCCCCAGCATTTT.

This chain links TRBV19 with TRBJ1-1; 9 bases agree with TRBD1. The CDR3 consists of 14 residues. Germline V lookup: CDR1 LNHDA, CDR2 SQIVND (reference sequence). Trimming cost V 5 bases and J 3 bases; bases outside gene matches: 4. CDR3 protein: CASSGRQGDTEAFF. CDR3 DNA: TGTGCCAGTAGTGGCCGACAGGGGGACACTGAAGCTTTCTTT.

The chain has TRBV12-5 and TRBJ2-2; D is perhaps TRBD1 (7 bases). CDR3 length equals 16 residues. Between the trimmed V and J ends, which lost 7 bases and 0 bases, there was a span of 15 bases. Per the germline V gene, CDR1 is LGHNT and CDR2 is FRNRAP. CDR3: CASAPGGLANTGELFF. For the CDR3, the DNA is TGTGCTAGTGCCCCAGGGGGGCTCGCGAACACCGGGGAGCTGTTTTTT.

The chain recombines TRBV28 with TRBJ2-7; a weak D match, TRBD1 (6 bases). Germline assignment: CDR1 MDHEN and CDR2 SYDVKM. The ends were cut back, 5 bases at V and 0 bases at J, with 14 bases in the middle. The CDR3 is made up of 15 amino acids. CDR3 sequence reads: CASSPLTGYSYEQYF. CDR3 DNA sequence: TGTGCCAGCAGTCCCCTTACAGGGTACTCCTACGAGCAGTACTTC.

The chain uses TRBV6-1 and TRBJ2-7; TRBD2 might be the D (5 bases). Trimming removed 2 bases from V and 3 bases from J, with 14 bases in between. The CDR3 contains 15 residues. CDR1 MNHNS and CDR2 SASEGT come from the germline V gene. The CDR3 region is CASSEPPGLHYEQYF. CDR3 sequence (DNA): TGTGCCAGCAGTGAACCACCTGGACTTCACTACGAGCAGTACTTC.

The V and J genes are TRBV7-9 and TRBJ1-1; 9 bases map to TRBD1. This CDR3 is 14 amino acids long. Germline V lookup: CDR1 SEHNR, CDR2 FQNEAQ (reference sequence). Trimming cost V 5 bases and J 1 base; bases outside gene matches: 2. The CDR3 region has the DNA TGTGCCAGCAGCAGGACAGGGGAGAACACTGAAGCTTTCTTT. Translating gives CASSRTGENTEAFF.

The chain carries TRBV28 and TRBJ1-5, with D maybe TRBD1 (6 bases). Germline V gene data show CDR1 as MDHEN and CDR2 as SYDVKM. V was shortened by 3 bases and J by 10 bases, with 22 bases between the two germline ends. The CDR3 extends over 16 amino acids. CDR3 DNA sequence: TGTGCCAGCAGTTTGGAGGGTGGGGGCCGAGGGAGTCCCCAGCATTTT. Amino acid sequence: CASSLEGGGRGSPQHF.

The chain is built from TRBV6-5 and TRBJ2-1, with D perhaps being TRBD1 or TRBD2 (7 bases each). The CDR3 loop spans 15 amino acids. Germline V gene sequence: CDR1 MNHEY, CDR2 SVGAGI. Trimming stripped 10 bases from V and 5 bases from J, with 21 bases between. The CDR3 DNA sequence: TGTGCCACCACTAATCAGGGGGGGGAGAACAATGAGCAGTTCTTC. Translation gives CATTNQGGENNEQFF.

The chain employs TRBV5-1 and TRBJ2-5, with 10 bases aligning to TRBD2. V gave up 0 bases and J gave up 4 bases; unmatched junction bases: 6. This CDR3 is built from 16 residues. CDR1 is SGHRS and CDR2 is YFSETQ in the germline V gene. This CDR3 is CASSLGERGGRETQYF. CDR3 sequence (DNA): TGCGCCAGCAGCTTGGGGGAGCGGGGGGGCCGAGAGACCCAGTACTTC. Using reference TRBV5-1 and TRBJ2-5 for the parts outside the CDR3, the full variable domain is KAGVTQTPRYLIKTRGQQVTLSCSPISGHRSVSWYQQTPGQGLQFLFEYFSETQRNKGNFPGRFSGRQFSNSRSEMNVSTLELGDSALYLCASSLGERGGRETQYFGPGTRLLVL.

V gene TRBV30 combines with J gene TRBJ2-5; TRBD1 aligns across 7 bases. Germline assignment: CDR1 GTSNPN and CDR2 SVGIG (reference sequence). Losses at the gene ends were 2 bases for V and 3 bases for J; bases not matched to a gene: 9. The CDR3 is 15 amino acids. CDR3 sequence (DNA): TGTGCCTGGAGTCCTCCGACAGGGTTTGAAGAGACCCAGTACTTC. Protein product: CAWSPPTGFEETQYF.

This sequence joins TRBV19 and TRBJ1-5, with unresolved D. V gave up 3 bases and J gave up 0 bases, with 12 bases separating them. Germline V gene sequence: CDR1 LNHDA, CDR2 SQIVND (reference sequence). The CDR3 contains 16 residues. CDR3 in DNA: TGTGCCAGTAGTATGGTCGGAAGGATTAGCAATCAGCCCCAGCATTTT. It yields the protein CASSMVGRISNQPQHF.